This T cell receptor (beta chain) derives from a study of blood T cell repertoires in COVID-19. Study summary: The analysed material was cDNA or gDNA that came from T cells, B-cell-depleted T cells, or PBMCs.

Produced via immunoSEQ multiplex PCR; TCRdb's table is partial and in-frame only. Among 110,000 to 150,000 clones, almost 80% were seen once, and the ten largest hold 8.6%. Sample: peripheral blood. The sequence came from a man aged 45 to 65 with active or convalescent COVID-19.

The CDR3 DNA sequence: TGTGCCAGCAGCTTAGTAGGGCTAGCGGCGCTCAATGAGCAGTTCTTC. This translates into CASSLVGLAALNEQFF. The chain combines TRBV7-2 with TRBJ2-1; 7 bases are a match to TRBD2. V shed 1 base and J 6 bases; nucleotides not matched to a gene: 9. CDR3 size: 16 residues. Per germline, CDR1 SGHTA and CDR2 FQGNSA. Filled out from reference TRBV7-2 and TRBJ2-1, the complete variable domain reads GAGVSQSPSNKVTEKGKDVELRCDPISGHTALYWYRQSLGQGLEFLIYFQGNSAPDKSGLPSDRFSAERTGGSVSTLTIQRTQQEDSAVYLCASSLVGLAALNEQFFGPGTRLTVL.